This T cell receptor (beta chain) is from a study of T cell repertoires in cytomegalovirus infection. Study-wide background: TCR beta signatures that were public indicated CMV infection and matching HLA type. Study-wide results and limits: Accumulated public TCR beta family frequency recognized individuals carrying CMV together with the relevant HLA. What dominated the ex vivo response were HLA-C-restricted CMV-specific TCR beta clonotypes.

Via MiXCR, TCRdb re-called the reads, giving one row per CDR3 protein. The sample shows about 240,000 distinct CDR3 sequences, 6% to 8% of them seen only once. The CDR3 extends over 15 amino acids. CDR1 is DFQATT and CDR2 is SNEGSKA in the germline V gene (reference sequence). V was pared by 0 bases and J by 9 bases, with 5 bases of the junction left unmatched. Worth noting for this clonotype: Its matching antigen is unknown.

Sequencing was performed on PBMCs. The chain recombines TRBV20-1 with TRBJ1-6; 10 nucleotides agree with TRBD1. This receptor was obtained from a human donor in good health (CMV status not recorded). Some clones in this sample may be carry-over from other donors' samples. CDR3 in amino acids: CSARDAGTGVSPLHF. CDR3 sequence (DNA): TGCAGTGCTAGAGATGCCGGGACAGGGGTTTCACCCCTCCACTTT.